The 5 T cell receptor beta chains below come from one sample, sequenced in a study of molecular identifiers for immune sequencing clone quantification. TCRdb fed the PCR reads into MiXCR, producing one record per CDR3 protein. The profile shows around 460,000 distinct CDR3 sequences, about 25% of them singletons. The specimen sequenced was naive CD8+ T cells from blood, with Jurkat cell RNA spiked in. Specified subset: FACS-sorted CD8+CD4-CCR7+CD45RA+ naive T cells. Source of these receptors: a human donor in good health. Some libraries in this study had Jurkat cell RNA spiked in.

With regard to this clonotype: A read error is possible here, since a much larger clone lies one base away. The chain links TRBV20-1 to TRBJ2-5; D not certain. The CDR3 totals 14 residues. Per the germline V gene, CDR1 is DFQATT and CDR2 is SNEGSKA (reference sequence). This CDR3 is CSARGAGLQETQCF. CDR3 nucleotide sequence: TGCAGTGCTAGAGGGGCAGGCCTTCAAGAGACCCAGTGCTTC.

This clonotype was seen a few times. J is TRBJ1-1 and V is TRBV5-1; TRBD1 matches 7 bases. V gave up 0 bases and J gave up 2 bases; unmatched junction bases: 4. Germline V lookup: CDR1 SGHRS, CDR2 YFSETQ. The CDR3 loop spans 15 amino acids. DNA for the CDR3: TGCGCCAGCAGCTTGGGGGGACAGCTCAACACTGAAGCTTTCTTT. As protein: CASSLGGQLNTEAFF. The complete variable domain, with remaining parts taken from reference TRBV5-1 and TRBJ1-1, reads KAGVTQTPRYLIKTRGQQVTLSCSPISGHRSVSWYQQTPGQGLQFLFEYFSETQRNKGNFPGRFSGRQFSNSRSEMNVSTLELGDSALYLCASSLGGQLNTEAFFGQGTRLTVV.

This clonotype has a handful of counts. The genes are TRBV4-3 and TRBJ2-5; TRBD1 might be the D (7 bases). The CDR3 spans 18 residues. Per germline, CDR1 LGHNA and CDR2 YSLEER. Deletions cut 4 bases from V and 2 bases from J, with 23 bases between. The CDR3, as DNA: TGCGCCAGCAGCCTGTCCCTCGCAGGGGGGCTTGGGCAAGAGACCCAGTACTTC. Translation gives CASSLSLAGGLGQETQYF.

In this sample, this clonotype turned up many times. CDR3 amino acids: CASSYRLADTYNEQFF. The CDR3 bases are TGTGCCAGCAGTTACCGGCTAGCGGATACTTACAATGAGCAGTTCTTC. The genes are TRBV6-5 and TRBJ2-1; 7 positions match TRBD2. CDR3 length equals 16 residues. V gave up 2 bases and J gave up 4 bases; unmatched junction bases: 8. Germline V gives CDR1 MNHEY, CDR2 SVGAGI.

Only a few counts were recorded for this clonotype. V usage is TRBV20-1 and J usage is TRBJ1-5; tentatively, D is TRBD1 (6 bases). Germline V gene lookup returns CDR1 DFQATT and CDR2 SNEGSKA (reference sequence). The CDR3 spans 16 residues. Trimming pared 0 bases from V and 3 bases from J, leaving 15 bases between. The CDR3: CSARDSRTANNQPQHF. The CDR3 DNA reads as TGCAGTGCTAGAGATTCCAGGACAGCAAACAATCAGCCCCAGCATTTT.